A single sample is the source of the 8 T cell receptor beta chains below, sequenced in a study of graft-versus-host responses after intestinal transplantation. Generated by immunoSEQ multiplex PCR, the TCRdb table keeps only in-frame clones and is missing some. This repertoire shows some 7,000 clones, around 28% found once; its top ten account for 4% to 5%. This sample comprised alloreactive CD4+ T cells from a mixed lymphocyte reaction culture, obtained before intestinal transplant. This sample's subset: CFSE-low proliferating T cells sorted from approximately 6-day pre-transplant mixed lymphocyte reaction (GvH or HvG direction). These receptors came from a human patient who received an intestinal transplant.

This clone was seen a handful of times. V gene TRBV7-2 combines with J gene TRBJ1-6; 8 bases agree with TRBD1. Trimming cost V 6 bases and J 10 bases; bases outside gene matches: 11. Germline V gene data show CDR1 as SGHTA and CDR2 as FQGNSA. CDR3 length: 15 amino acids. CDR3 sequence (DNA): TGTGCCAGCAGACAGAAACCGGGACAGGAGTCACCCCTCCACTTT. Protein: CASRQKPGQESPLHF.

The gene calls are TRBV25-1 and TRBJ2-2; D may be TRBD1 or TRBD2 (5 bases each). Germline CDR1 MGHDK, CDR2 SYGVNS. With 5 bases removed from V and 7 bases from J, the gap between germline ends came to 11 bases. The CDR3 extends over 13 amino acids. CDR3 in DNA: TGTGCCAGCAGTCGTCGGGACGGCGGGGAGCTGTTTTTT. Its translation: CASSRRDGGELFF.

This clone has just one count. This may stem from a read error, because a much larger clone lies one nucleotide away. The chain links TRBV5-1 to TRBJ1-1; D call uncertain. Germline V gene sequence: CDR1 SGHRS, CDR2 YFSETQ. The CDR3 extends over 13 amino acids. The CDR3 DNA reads TGCGCCAGCGGAAACGAGCTGAACGCTGAAGCTTTCTTT. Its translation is CASGNELNAEAFF.

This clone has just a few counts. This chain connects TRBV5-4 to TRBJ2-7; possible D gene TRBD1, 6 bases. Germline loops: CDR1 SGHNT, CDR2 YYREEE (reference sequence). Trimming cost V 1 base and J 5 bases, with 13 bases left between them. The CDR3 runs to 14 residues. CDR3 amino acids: CASSLTGPVHEQYF. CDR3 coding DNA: TGTGCCAGCAGCTTGACAGGGCCGGTCCACGAGCAGTACTTC.

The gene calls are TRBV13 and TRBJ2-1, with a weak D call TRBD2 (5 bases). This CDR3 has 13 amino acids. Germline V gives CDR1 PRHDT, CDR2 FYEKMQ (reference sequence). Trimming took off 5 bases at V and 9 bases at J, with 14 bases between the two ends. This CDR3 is CASSPRVEGEQFF. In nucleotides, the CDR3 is TGTGCCAGCAGCCCCCGGGTCGAGGGTGAGCAGTTCTTC. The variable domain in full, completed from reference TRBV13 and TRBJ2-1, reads AAGVIQSPRHLIKEKRETATLKCYPIPRHDTVYWYQQGPGQDPQFLISFYEKMQSDKGSIPDRFSAQQFSDYHSELNMSSLELGDSALYFCASSPRVEGEQFFGPGTRLTVL.

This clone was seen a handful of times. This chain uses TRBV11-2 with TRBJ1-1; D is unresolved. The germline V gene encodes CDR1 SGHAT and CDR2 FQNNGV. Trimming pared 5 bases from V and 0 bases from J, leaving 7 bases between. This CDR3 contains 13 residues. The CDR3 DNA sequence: TGTGCCAGCAGCGCAAGGATGAACACTGAAGCTTTCTTT. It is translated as CASSARMNTEAFF. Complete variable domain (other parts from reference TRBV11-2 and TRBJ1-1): EAGVAQSPRYKIIEKRQSVAFWCNPISGHATLYWYQQILGQGPKLLIQFQNNGVVDDSQLPKDRFSAERLKGVDSTLKIQPAKLEDSAVYLCASSARMNTEAFFGQGTRLTVV.

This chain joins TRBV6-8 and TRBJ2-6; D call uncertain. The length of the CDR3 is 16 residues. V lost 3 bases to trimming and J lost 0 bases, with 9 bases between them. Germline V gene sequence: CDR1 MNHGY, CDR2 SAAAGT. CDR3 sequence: CASSYGDRSGANVLTF. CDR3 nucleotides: TGTGCCAGCAGTTATGGGGATCGCTCTGGGGCCAACGTCCTGACTTTC.

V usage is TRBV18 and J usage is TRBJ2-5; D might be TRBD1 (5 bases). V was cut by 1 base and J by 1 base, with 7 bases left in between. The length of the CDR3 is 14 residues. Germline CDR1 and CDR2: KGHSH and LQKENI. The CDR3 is CASSPRGRQETQYF. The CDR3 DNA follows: TGTGCCAGCTCACCACGGGGCCGCCAAGAGACCCAGTACTTC.